Each of the 29 T cell receptor beta chains below was sequenced from the same sample in a study of shared clonotypes between healthy human individuals. The assay was immunoSEQ multiplex PCR, and TCRdb's table has in-frame clones only and misses some. The table lists some 2.4 million clones, 93% of them singletons. The sequenced sample consisted of naive CD4+ T cells from PBMCs. Subset in this sample: CD45RA+ positively selected. The origin of the receptors is a man aged 18 to 30 in good health. Some clones in this sample may be carry-over from other donors' samples.

The chain couples TRBV28 to TRBJ1-2; tentative D call: TRBD1 (6 bases). Looked up from germline, CDR1 is MDHEN and CDR2 is SYDVKM. CDR3 length: 15 residues. Trimming pared 5 bases from V and 5 bases from J, leaving 18 bases between. CDR3 nucleotide sequence: TGTGCCAGCAGTGTCGGGACACCGGGCCCATATGGCTACACCTTC. It encodes CASSVGTPGPYGYTF.

This clone was found once. The V gene is TRBV5-1, the J gene TRBJ1-1, with D hard to call. Trimming cost V 1 base and J 4 bases, with 11 bases left between them. Germline V gene data show CDR1 as SGHRS and CDR2 as YFSETQ. CDR3 length equals 14 residues. CDR3 loop: CASSLYGEGTEAFF. The CDR3 DNA is TGCGCCAGCAGCTTGTACGGGGAAGGCACTGAAGCTTTCTTT.

V and J are TRBV10-3 and TRBJ1-5, with D tentatively TRBD1 (6 bases). The CDR3 is made up of 14 amino acids. Per the germline V gene, CDR1 is ENHRY and CDR2 is SYGVKD. Trimming stripped 6 bases from V and 0 bases from J, with 9 bases between. Here the CDR3 reads CAISRDISNQPQHF. CDR3 sequence (DNA): TGTGCCATCAGCCGGGACATTAGCAATCAGCCCCAGCATTTT.

The J gene is TRBJ2-2, the V gene TRBV7-2; no clear D gene. V was shortened by 6 bases and J by 1 base, with 9 bases between the two germline ends. The CDR3 has 14 residues. Germline CDR1 is SGHTA and CDR2 is FQGNSA. This chain's CDR3 is CASSPSGNTGELFF. The CDR3 bases are TGTGCCAGCAGTCCGTCAGGGAACACCGGGGAGCTGTTTTTT.

The chain couples TRBV11-1 to TRBJ2-2; possibly TRBD1 for D (5 bases). Germline-derived CDR1 and CDR2 are SGHAT and FQDESV (reference sequence). The CDR3 is 15 amino acids. Deletions cut 3 bases from V and 3 bases from J, with 11 bases between. CDR3 in DNA: TGTGCCAGCAGCTTCCACAGGCGATACACCGGGGAGCTGTTTTTT. Translation: CASSFHRRYTGELFF.

The chain combines TRBV4-1 with TRBJ2-5; 7 bases map to TRBD1. The CDR3 extends over 14 amino acids. Germline loops: CDR1 MGHRA, CDR2 YSYEKL. In DNA form, the CDR3 reads TGCGACCTAACAGGGGCCCCTACTCAAGAGACCCAGTACTTC. Encoded protein: CDLTGAPTQETQYF.

The J gene is TRBJ2-7, the V gene TRBV5-1, with D hard to call. This CDR3 spans 15 amino acids. Per germline, CDR1 SGHRS and CDR2 YFSETQ. V lost 4 bases to trimming and J lost 4 bases, with 18 bases between them. The CDR3 sequence: CASSPWYGPEYEQYF. The CDR3 region has the DNA TGCGCCAGCAGCCCGTGGTATGGGCCTGAATACGAGCAGTACTTC. The complete variable domain, with remaining parts taken from reference TRBV5-1 and TRBJ2-7, reads KAGVTQTPRYLIKTRGQQVTLSCSPISGHRSVSWYQQTPGQGLQFLFEYFSETQRNKGNFPGRFSGRQFSNSRSEMNVSTLELGDSALYLCASSPWYGPEYEQYFGPGTRLTVT.

The chain links TRBV6-6 to TRBJ1-2; no clear D. The ends were cut back, 4 bases at V and 5 bases at J, with 14 bases in the middle. The CDR3 runs 14 residues. Per germline, CDR1 MNHNY and CDR2 SVGAGI (reference sequence). CDR3 amino acids: CASSSPRTSYGYTF. The CDR3 nucleotides read TGTGCCAGCAGTTCCCCGAGGACGTCTTATGGCTACACCTTC.

The chain joins TRBV6-6 to TRBJ2-1, with a possible D match to TRBD2 (6 bases). This CDR3 comprises 14 residues. The germline gives CDR1 MNHNY, CDR2 SVGAGI (reference sequence). Trimming cost V 5 bases and J 6 bases, with 14 bases left between them. CDR3 coding DNA: TGTGCCAGCAGTCCGACGGGACTTGCCAATGAGCAGTTCTTC. This codes for CASSPTGLANEQFF.

This chain uses TRBV27 with TRBJ2-1; 8 nucleotides align to TRBD2. CDR3 length: 16 amino acids. V lost 3 bases, J lost 5 bases, and 9 bases stayed unmatched. Germline CDR1 MNHEY, CDR2 SMNVEV (reference sequence). The CDR3 bases are TGTGCCAGCAGTTTCCGGCGGGTTAGCGGGAACAATGAGCAGTTCTTC. Its translation: CASSFRRVSGNNEQFF.

This chain links TRBV6-4 with TRBJ2-7; D might be TRBD2 (6 bases). Germline CDR1 and CDR2: MRHNA and SNTAGT. CDR3 length: 14 residues. V was trimmed by 6 bases and J by 3 bases, leaving 15 bases between them. CDR3 sequence reads: CASRGLALGYEQYF. CDR3 in DNA: TGTGCCAGCAGGGGCCTAGCGCTGGGCTACGAGCAGTACTTC.

The rearrangement joins TRBV5-1 to TRBJ1-1; the D gene is possibly TRBD1 (6 bases). This CDR3 comprises 14 residues. Germline values: CDR1 SGHRS, CDR2 YFSETQ. The germline V and J ends were trimmed by 0 bases and 4 bases, with 10 bases remaining between them. CDR3 in DNA: TGCGCCAGCAGCTTGGTACAGGGTTTCACTGAAGCTTTCTTT. Its translation: CASSLVQGFTEAFF.

V and J are TRBV4-2 and TRBJ1-2; no clear D gene. This CDR3 has 18 amino acids. V lost 1 base, J lost 8 bases, and 26 bases lay in between. Germline CDR1 is LGHNA and CDR2 is YNFKEQ. CDR3 in amino acids: CASSQVFSLGESPGGYTF. DNA for the CDR3: TGTGCCAGCAGCCAAGTGTTCTCTCTCGGAGAATCTCCGGGGGGCTACACCTTC.

The rearrangement uses TRBV6-6 and TRBJ1-6; D might be TRBD1 (5 bases). The CDR3 contains 14 residues. The germline CDR1 and CDR2 sequences are MNHNY and SVGAGI (reference sequence). The V end was cut by 5 bases, the J end by 6 bases, with 11 bases between. The DNA for the CDR3 is TGTGCCAGCAGTCCTCAGGGACTTAATTCACCCCTCCACTTT. It encodes CASSPQGLNSPLHF.

Concerning this clone itself: The identical CDR3 is also encoded by other nucleotide sequences in the sample. V gene TRBV5-1 combines with J gene TRBJ2-2; possibly TRBD1 or TRBD2 for D (5 bases each). The V end lost 6 bases, the J end lost 2 bases, and 11 bases lay between the germline ends. The CDR3 is 14 residues long. Germline V gene data show CDR1 as SGHRS and CDR2 as YFSETQ. The CDR3 region has the DNA TGCGCCAGCACAACCGGGGCCAACACCGGGGAGCTGTTTTTT. As protein: CASTTGANTGELFF.

V and J are TRBV5-1 and TRBJ2-3; D uncertain. Germline V gene data show CDR1 as SGHRS and CDR2 as YFSETQ. V lost 2 bases and J lost 1, with 11 bases in between. This CDR3 has 15 amino acids. The CDR3 region is CASSLGSGGTDTQYF. CDR3 DNA: TGCGCCAGCAGCTTAGGTAGTGGGGGCACAGATACGCAGTATTTT.

V is TRBV7-9 and J is TRBJ1-1; D gene ambiguous. This CDR3 is 16 amino acids long. Germline assignment: CDR1 SEHNR and CDR2 FQNEAQ (reference sequence). Deletions cut 1 base from V and 1 base from J, with 13 bases between. The CDR3 loop reads CASSLGLGEGNTEAFF. CDR3 bases: TGTGCCAGCAGCTTAGGGCTGGGAGAGGGGAACACTGAAGCTTTCTTT.

Of note for this clone: Different DNA sequences within this sample yield the same CDR3. The CDR3 here is CASSEQGSLYEQYF. For the CDR3, the DNA is TGTGCCAGCAGTGAACAGGGTTCACTCTACGAGCAGTACTTC. The chain carries TRBV2 and TRBJ2-7; D possibly corresponds to TRBD1 (5 bases). Trimming left V 2 bases short and J 3 bases short, with 11 bases between. Germline V gene sequence: CDR1 SNHLY, CDR2 FYNNEI. The CDR3 extends over 14 amino acids.

The rearrangement uses TRBV6-5 and TRBJ2-7; TRBD1 might be the D (5 bases). Germline V gene lookup returns CDR1 MNHEY and CDR2 SVGAGI. The CDR3 covers 14 residues. The V and J ends lost 2 bases and 1 base respectively, with 9 bases between them. CDR3 nucleotide sequence: TGTGCCAGCAGTTACAACCAGGGATCCTACGAGCAGTACTTC. Its translation is CASSYNQGSYEQYF.

CDR3 protein: CASRTGVSGYTF. As DNA, the CDR3 is TGTGCCAGCAGGACAGGAGTTAGCGGCTACACCTTC. The chain uses TRBV2 and TRBJ1-2; the D gene is possibly TRBD1 (6 bases). The V and J ends lost 6 bases and 8 bases respectively, with 13 bases between them. CDR3 size: 12 residues. The V gene's germline CDR1 is SNHLY and CDR2 FYNNEI.

This clone was detected only once. The genes are TRBV6-1 and TRBJ2-1, with 8 bases lining up with TRBD2. The CDR3 consists of 15 residues. The germline V gene encodes CDR1 MNHNS and CDR2 SASEGT. V was clipped by 4 bases and J by 2 bases; unmatched bases: 4. As DNA, the CDR3 is TGTGCCAGCAGTGGAACTAGCGGTACCTACAATGAGCAGTTCTTC. Its protein product is CASSGTSGTYNEQFF.

The chain is built from TRBV10-3 and TRBJ2-5, with D unresolved. CDR1 and CDR2 from the germline V gene are ENHRY and SYGVKD. Trimming removed 5 bases from V and 2 bases from J, with 9 bases in between. The CDR3 length is 13 residues. CDR3 protein: CAISFRIQETQYF. The DNA of the CDR3 is TGTGCCATCAGTTTTCGGATACAAGAGACCCAGTACTTC.

The sample holds a few counts of this clone. This rearrangement joins TRBV2 to TRBJ1-5, with TRBD1 as a possible D gene (6 bases). The CDR3 spans 15 residues. Germline V gene sequence: CDR1 SNHLY, CDR2 FYNNEI. V was clipped by 2 bases and J by 6 bases, with 14 bases between them. CDR3 bases: TGTGCCAGCAGTGAACAGGGGACGGGGGGTCAGCCCCAGCATTTT. Its protein is CASSEQGTGGQPQHF.

V usage is TRBV15 and J usage is TRBJ1-4; TRBD1 might be the D (5 bases). V was pared by 2 bases and J by 6 bases, with 13 bases between. Germline CDR1 reads LNHNV; CDR2 reads YYDKDF (reference sequence). The CDR3 is 15 amino acids. The CDR3, as DNA: TGTGCCACCAGCAGACGGGGCCCTGGTCATGAAAAACTGTTTTTT. It encodes CATSRRGPGHEKLFF.

J is TRBJ2-7 and V is TRBV29-1; 13 bases fit TRBD2. Losses at the gene ends were 1 base for V and 5 bases for J; bases not matched to a gene: 5. This CDR3 contains 15 residues. Germline V CDR1 and CDR2: SQVTM, ANQGSEA. The CDR3, as DNA: TGCAGCGTTGAAGGGACTAGCGGGAGTAGGGACGAGCAGTACTTC. Amino acids: CSVEGTSGSRDEQYF.

About this clone: Other DNA sequences in the sample encode the same CDR3. The chain has TRBV6-6 and TRBJ2-7, with unresolved D. This CDR3 is 12 amino acids long. From germline, CDR1 is MNHNY and CDR2 SVGAGI (reference sequence). Trimming cost V 6 bases and J 0 bases, with 6 bases left between them. The CDR3, as DNA: TGTGCCAGCAGCCCGAGCTCCTACGAGCAGTACTTC. Protein: CASSPSSYEQYF.

This clone was detected only once. The chain joins TRBV7-2 to TRBJ1-6, with D possibly being TRBD1 (6 bases). The CDR3 contains 15 residues. Germline V gives CDR1 SGHTA, CDR2 FQGNSA. The germline V and J ends were trimmed by 1 base and 7 bases, with 11 bases remaining between them. The CDR3 DNA follows: TGTGCCAGCAGCTTAGTTGGCACAGGGAATTCACCCCTCCACTTT. As protein: CASSLVGTGNSPLHF.

J is TRBJ1-1 and V is TRBV19; D remains unclear. Trimming took 5 bases from V and 1 from J, leaving 26 bases between them. From germline, CDR1 is LNHDA and CDR2 SQIVND (reference sequence). CDR3 length equals 19 residues. The chain's CDR3 is CASSPGLWAAYVENTEAFF. For the CDR3, the DNA is TGTGCCAGTAGTCCGGGTCTGTGGGCTGCCTATGTTGAGAACACTGAAGCTTTCTTT.

This clone was seen only once. The rearrangement links TRBV15 to TRBJ1-5; 7 bases agree with TRBD1. The CDR3 is 16 amino acids. Losses at the gene ends were 5 bases for V and 3 bases for J; bases not matched to a gene: 10. Germline CDR1 reads LNHNV; CDR2 reads YYDKDF (reference sequence). CDR3 loop: CATSVTGRGDNQPQHF. In nucleotides, the CDR3 is TGTGCCACCAGCGTCACGGGCAGGGGGGACAATCAGCCCCAGCATTTT.